Sequencing of this T cell receptor (beta chain) was carried out in a study of blood T cell repertoires in COVID-19. CDR3 length equals 14 residues. Germline V CDR1 and CDR2: LNHDA, SQIVND (reference sequence). Trimming removed 7 bases at V and 0 bases at J, with 12 bases between. As originally analysed: Researchers report that nucleated cell counts were estimated from reference gene primer amplification. Only in-frame clones appear in the TCRdb table, and some are missing; sequencing was by immunoSEQ multiplex PCR. V, J and clone size were drawn from that table, and D and trimming were deduced from the DNA. The sample has almost 250,000 clones, around 86% seen once. The Seattle patients joined while their infection was active and were tracked longitudinally afterward.

This receptor was identified in a woman older than 75 with COVID-19, enrolled during active disease. V and J are TRBV19 and TRBJ1-1, with D possibly being TRBD1 (5 bases). Sequences were obtained from peripheral blood. The chain's CDR3 is CASKSSGMNTEAFF. CDR3 DNA sequence: TGTGCCAGTAAATCCTCAGGGATGAACACTGAAGCTTTCTTT. Variable domain in full (rest from reference TRBV19 and TRBJ1-1): DGGITQSPKYLFRKEGQNVTLSCEQNLNHDAMYWYRQDPGQGLRLIYYSQIVNDFQKGDIAEGYSVSREKKESFPLTVTSAQKNPTAFYLCASKSSGMNTEAFFGQGTRLTVV.